This T cell receptor (beta chain) was documented in a study of high-grade serous ovarian cancer treatment subgroups. The data were produced by immunoSEQ multiplex PCR, yet TCRdb's version contains in-frame clones alone and is incomplete. The repertoire holds 4,500 or so clones, with approximately 70% as singletons. Overall study results and limits: The analyses considered CDR3 and ignored CDR1 and CDR2.

For this clone: The antigen is not known.

The CDR3 totals 12 residues. Trimming removed 2 bases from V and 5 bases from J, with 6 bases in between. CDR1 is SGHTA, CDR2 FQGNSA, per germline. Tumor samples were taken before definitive surgery or chemotherapy. The sample was tumor tissue. The sequence derives from a human donor with high-grade serous ovarian cancer. The rearrangement joins TRBV7-2 to TRBJ1-1; D is unclear. CDR3 in amino acids: CASSLRGTEAFF. CDR3 nucleotide sequence: TGTGCCAGCAGCTTACGGGGTACTGAAGCTTTCTTT. Filled out from reference TRBV7-2 and TRBJ1-1, the complete variable domain reads GAGVSQSPSNKVTEKGKDVELRCDPISGHTALYWYRQSLGQGLEFLIYFQGNSAPDKSGLPSDRFSAERTGGSVSTLTIQRTQQEDSAVYLCASSLRGTEAFFGQGTRLTVV.